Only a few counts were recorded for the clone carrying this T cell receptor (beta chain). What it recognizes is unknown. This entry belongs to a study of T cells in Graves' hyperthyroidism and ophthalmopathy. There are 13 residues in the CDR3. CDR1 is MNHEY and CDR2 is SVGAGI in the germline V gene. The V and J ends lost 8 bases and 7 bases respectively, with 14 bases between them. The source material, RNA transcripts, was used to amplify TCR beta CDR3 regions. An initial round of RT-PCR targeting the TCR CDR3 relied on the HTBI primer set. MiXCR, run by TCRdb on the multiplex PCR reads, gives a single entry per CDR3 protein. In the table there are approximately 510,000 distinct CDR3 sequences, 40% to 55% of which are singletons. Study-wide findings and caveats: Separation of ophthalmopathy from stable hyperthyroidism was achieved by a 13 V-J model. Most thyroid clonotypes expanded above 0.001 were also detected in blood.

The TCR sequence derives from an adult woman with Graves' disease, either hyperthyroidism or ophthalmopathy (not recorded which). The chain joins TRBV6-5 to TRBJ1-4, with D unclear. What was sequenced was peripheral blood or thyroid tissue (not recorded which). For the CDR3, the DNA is TGTGCCAGCGAATCAACATGGAGTGAAAAACTGTTTTTT. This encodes CASESTWSEKLFF.